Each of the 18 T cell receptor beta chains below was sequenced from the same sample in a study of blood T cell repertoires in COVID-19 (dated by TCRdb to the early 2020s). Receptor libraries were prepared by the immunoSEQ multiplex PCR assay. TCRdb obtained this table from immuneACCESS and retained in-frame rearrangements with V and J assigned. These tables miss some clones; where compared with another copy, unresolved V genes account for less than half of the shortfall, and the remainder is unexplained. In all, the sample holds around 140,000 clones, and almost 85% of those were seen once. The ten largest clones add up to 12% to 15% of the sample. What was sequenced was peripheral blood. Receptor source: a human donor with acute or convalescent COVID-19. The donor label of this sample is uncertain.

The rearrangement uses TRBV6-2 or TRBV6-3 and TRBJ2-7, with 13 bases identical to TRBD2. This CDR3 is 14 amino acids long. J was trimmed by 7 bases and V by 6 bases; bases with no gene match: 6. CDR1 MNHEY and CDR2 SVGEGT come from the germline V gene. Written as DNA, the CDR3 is TGTGCCAGCAGCCGGGGACTAGCGGGGAGTGAGCAGTACTTC. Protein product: CASSRGLAGSEQYF.

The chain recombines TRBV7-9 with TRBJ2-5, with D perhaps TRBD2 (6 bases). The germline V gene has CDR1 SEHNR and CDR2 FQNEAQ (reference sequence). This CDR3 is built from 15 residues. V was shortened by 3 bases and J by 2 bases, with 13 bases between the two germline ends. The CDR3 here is CASSFVFGRQETQYF. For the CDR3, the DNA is TGTGCCAGCAGCTTCGTCTTCGGGAGACAAGAGACCCAGTACTTC.

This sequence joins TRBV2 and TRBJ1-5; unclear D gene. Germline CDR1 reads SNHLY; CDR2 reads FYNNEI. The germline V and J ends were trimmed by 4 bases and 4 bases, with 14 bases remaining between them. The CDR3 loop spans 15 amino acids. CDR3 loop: CASSGREGSNQPQHF. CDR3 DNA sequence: TGTGCCAGCAGTGGGAGGGAAGGCTCAAATCAGCCCCAGCATTTT.

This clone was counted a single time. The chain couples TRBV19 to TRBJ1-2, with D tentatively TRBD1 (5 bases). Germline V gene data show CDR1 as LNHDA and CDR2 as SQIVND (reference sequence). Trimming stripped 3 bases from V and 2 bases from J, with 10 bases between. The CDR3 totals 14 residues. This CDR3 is CASSMGSGNYGYTF. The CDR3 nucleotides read TGTGCCAGTAGTATGGGATCAGGGAACTATGGCTACACCTTC.

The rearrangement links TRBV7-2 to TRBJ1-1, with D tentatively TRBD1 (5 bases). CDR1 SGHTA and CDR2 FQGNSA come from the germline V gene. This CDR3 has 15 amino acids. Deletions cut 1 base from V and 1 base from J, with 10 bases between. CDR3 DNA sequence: TGTGCCAGCAGCTTAGGGGGCAGCCAGAACACTGAAGCTTTCTTT. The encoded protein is CASSLGGSQNTEAFF.

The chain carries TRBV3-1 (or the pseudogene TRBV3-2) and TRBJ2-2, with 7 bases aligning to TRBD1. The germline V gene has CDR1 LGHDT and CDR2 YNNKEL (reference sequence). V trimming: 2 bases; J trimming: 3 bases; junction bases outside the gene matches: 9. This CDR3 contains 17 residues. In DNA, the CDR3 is TGTGCCAGCAGCCAACTCGCCGGGACAGACGACACCGGGGAGCTGTTTTTT. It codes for CASSQLAGTDDTGELFF.

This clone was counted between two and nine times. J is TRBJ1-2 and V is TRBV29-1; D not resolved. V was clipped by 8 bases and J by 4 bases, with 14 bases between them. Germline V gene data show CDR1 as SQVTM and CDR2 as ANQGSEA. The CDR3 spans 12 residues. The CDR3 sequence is CSPRGRIYGYTF. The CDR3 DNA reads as TGCAGCCCGAGAGGAAGGATCTATGGCTACACCTTC.

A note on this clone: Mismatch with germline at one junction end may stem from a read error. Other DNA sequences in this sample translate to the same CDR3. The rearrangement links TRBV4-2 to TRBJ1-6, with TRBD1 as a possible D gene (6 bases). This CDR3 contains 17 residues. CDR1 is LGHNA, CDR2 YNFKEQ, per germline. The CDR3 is CASSQDGSTGRNSPLHF. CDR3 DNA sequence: TGTGCCAGCAGTCAAGATGGGTCAACAGGGCGAAATTCACCCCTCCACTTT.

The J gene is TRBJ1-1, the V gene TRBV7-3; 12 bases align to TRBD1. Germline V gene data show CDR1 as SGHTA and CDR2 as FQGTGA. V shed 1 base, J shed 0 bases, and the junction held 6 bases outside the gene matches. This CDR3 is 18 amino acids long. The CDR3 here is CASSLRGTGGAVNTEAFF. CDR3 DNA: TGTGCCAGCAGCTTAAGAGGGACAGGGGGCGCGGTGAACACTGAAGCTTTCTTT.

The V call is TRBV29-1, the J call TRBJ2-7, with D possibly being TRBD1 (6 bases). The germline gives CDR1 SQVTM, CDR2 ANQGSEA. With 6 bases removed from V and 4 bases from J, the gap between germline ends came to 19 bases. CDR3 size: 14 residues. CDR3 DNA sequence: TGCAGCGTGGCAACGACAGGCTACTTTTACGAGCAGTACTTC. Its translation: CSVATTGYFYEQYF.

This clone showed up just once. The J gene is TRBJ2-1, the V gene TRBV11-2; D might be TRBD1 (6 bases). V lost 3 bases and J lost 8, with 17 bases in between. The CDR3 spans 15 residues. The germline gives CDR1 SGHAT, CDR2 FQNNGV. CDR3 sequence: CASSLGRGNLHEQFF. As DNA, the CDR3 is TGTGCCAGCAGCTTGGGCAGGGGAAACCTTCATGAGCAGTTCTTC.

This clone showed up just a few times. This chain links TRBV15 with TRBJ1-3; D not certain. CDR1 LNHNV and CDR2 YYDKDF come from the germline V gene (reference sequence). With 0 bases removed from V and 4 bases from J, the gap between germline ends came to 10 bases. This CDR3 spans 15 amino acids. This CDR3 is CATSRDLAGGNTIYF. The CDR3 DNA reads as TGTGCCACCAGCAGAGATCTCGCGGGAGGAAACACCATATATTTT. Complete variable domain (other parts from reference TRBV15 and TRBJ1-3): DAMVIQNPRYQVTQFGKPVTLSCSQTLNHNVMYWYQQKSSQAPKLLFHYYDKDFNNEADTPDNFQSRRPNTSFCFLDIRSPGLGDTAMYLCATSRDLAGGNTIYFGEGSWLTVV.

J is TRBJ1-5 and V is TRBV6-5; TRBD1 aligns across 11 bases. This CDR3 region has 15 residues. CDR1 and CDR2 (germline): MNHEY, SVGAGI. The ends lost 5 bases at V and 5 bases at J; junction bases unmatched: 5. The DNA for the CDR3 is TGTGCCAGCAGTCGAGGACAGGGGGCATATCAGCCCCAGCATTTT. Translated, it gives CASSRGQGAYQPQHF.

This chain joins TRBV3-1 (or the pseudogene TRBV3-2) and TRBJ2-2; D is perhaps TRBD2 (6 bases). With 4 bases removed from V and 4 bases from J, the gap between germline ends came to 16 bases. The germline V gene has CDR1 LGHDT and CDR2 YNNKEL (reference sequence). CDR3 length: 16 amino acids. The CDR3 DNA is TGTGCCAGCAGCCCCGAGTTGGGGCGGGGCACCGGGGAGCTGTTTTTT. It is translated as CASSPELGRGTGELFF.

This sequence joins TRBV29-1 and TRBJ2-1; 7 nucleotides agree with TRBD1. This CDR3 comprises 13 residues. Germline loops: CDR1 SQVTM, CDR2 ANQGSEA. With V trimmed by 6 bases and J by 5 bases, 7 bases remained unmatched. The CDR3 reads CSVGDSRHNEQFF. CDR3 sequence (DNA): TGCAGCGTCGGGGACAGCCGCCACAATGAGCAGTTCTTC.

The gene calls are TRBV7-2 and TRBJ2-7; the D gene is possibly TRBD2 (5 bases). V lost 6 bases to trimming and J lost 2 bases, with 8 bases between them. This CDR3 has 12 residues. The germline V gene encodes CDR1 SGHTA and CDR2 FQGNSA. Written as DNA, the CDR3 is TGTGCCAGCAGTCGGACTCCCTACGAGCAGTACTTC. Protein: CASSRTPYEQYF. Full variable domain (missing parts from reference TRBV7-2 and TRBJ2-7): GAGVSQSPSNKVTEKGKDVELRCDPISGHTALYWYRQSLGQGLEFLIYFQGNSAPDKSGLPSDRFSAERTGGSVSTLTIQRTQQEDSAVYLCASSRTPYEQYFGPGTRLTVT.

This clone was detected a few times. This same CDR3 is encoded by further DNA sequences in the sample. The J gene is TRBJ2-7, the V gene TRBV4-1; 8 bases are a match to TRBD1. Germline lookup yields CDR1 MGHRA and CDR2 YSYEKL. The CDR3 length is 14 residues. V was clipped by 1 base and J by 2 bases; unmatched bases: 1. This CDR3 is CASSQGQGTYEQYF. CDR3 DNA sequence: TGCGCCAGCAGCCAAGGACAGGGGACCTACGAGCAGTACTTC.

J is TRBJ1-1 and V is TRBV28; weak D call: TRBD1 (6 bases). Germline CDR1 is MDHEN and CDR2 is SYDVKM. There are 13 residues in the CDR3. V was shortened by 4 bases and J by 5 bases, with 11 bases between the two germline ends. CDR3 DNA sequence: TGTGCCAGCAGTTCTTGGGGGCGTACTGAAGCTTTCTTT. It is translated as CASSSWGRTEAFF.